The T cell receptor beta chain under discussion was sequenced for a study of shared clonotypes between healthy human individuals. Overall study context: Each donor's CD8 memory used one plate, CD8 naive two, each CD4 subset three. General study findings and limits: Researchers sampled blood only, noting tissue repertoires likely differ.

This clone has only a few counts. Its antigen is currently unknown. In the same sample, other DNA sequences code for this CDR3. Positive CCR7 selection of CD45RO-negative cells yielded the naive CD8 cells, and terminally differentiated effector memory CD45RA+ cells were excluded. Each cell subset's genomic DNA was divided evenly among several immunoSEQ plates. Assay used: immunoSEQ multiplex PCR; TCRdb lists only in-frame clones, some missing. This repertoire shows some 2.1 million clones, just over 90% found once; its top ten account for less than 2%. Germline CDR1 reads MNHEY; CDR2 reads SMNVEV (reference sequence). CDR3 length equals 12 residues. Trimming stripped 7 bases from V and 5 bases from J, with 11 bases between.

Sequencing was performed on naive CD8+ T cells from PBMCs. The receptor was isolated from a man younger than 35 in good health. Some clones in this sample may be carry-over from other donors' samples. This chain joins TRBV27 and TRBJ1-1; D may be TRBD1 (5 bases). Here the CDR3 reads CASTGGGTEAFF. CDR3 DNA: TGTGCCAGCACCGGGGGAGGGACTGAAGCTTTCTTT.